This T cell receptor beta chain is drawn from a study of cytomegalovirus exposure and HLA in healthy donors. The study, taken as a whole, reports: In the analysis, some V segments, TRBV6-2 and TRBV6-3 included, were excluded as indistinguishable. The records held CMV serostatus as the only immune exposure information.

Concerning this clone itself: The antigen is unknown.

Regarding donors, all were healthy bone marrow donors. The V gene lost 5 bases and the J gene lost 1 base, with 3 bases spanning the gap. Germline V gene data show CDR1 as SGHTA and CDR2 as FQGNSA. The CDR3 covers 11 residues. This PCR relied on a set of 60 Vbeta primers and 13 Jbeta primers. Some clones are missing from TCRdb's copy, which holds only in-frame ones; the method was immunoSEQ multiplex PCR. The table has some 110,000 clones, approximately 78% seen once. Sequenced input: PBMCs. This sequence joins TRBV7-2 and TRBJ2-7, with D unclear. This TCR was recovered from a man aged 25-45 years in good health and CMV-seropositive. In DNA, the CDR3 is TGTGCCAGCAGCCTTTCCTACGAGCAGTACTTC. It is translated as CASSLSYEQYF.